This entry concerns a single TCR beta chain. This sample is drawn from a study of blood T cell repertoires in COVID-19. The V segment lost 5 bases and the J segment 13 bases; nucleotides outside the gene matches: 14. Per germline, CDR1 LNHDA and CDR2 SQIVND (reference sequence). The CDR3 runs 15 residues. TCRdb keeps only in-frame clones here, not all; method: immunoSEQ multiplex PCR. Of roughly 200,000 clones in the sample, approximately 89% were seen once. The chain employs TRBV19 and TRBJ2-5; 12 nucleotides line up with TRBD1. This TCR was recovered from a woman aged 60-75 years with acute or convalescent COVID-19. The sequenced sample consisted of peripheral blood. The CDR3 nucleotides read TGTGCCAGTAGTCAAGCGGGACAGGGGGCGCGTACTCGGTACTTC. Translated, it gives CASSQAGQGARTRYF. The full variable domain, with the rest looked up from reference TRBV19 and TRBJ2-5, is DGGITQSPKYLFRKEGQNVTLSCEQNLNHDAMYWYRQDPGQGLRLIYYSQIVNDFQKGDIAEGYSVSREKKESFPLTVTSAQKNPTAFYLCASSQAGQGARTRYFGPGTRLLVL.